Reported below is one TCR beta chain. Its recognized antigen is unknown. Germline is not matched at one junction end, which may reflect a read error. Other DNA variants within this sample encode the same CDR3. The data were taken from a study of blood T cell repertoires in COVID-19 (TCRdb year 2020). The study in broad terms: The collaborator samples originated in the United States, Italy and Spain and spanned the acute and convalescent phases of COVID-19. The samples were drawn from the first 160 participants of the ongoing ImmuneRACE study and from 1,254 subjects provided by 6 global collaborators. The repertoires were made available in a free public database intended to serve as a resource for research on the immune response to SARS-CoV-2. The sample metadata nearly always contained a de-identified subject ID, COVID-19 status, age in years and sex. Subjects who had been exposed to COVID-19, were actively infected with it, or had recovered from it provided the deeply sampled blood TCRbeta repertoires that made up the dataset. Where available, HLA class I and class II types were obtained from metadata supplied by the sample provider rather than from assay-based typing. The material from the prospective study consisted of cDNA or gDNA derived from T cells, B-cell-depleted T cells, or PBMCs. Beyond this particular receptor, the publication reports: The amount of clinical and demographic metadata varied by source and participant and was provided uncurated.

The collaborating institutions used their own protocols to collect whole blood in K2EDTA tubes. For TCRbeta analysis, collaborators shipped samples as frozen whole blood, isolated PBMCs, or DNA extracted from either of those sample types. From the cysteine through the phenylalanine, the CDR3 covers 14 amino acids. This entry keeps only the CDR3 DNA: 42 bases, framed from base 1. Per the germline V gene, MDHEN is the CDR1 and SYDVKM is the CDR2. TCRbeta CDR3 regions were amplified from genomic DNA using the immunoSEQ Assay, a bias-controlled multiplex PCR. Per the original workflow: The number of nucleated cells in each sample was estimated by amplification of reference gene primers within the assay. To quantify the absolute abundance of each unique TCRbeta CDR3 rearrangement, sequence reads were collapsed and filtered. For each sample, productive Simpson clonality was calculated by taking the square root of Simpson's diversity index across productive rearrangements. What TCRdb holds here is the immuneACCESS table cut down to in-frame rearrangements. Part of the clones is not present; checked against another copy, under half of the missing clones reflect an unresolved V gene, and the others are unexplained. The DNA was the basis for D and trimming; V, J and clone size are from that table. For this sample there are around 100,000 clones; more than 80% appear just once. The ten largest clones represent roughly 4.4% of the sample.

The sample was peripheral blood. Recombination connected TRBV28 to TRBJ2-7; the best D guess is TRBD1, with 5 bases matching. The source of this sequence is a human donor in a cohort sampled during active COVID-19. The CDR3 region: CASSLWEQEYEQYF. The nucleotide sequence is TGCGCCAGCAGTTTATGGGAACAGGAATACGAGCAGTACTTC.